Listed here are 8 T cell receptor beta chains from one sample, sequenced in a study of cytomegalovirus exposure and HLA in healthy donors (dated by TCRdb to about 2017). Library generation was performed with the immunoSEQ multiplex PCR assay. The multiplex PCR relied on a mix of 60 forward primers for TCR Vbeta segments and 13 reverse primers for TCR Jbeta segments. Here the immuneACCESS table is served through TCRdb, limited to in-frame sequences with V and J called. Missing clones are a known gap in these copies; in checked studies unresolved V genes cover under half, and the rest lacks a known reason. For this sample there are 100,000 to 120,000 clones; 12% appear just once. The ten largest clones take up approximately 15% of the sample. Sample: PBMCs. The receptors were sampled from a man aged 35 to 55 in good health and CMV-seropositive.

The chain combines TRBV25-1 with TRBJ1-1; D is possibly TRBD1 (5 bases). The CDR3 sequence is 15 residues long. Germline V gives CDR1 MGHDK, CDR2 SYGVNS. V was pared by 1 base and J by 2 bases, with 11 bases between. The CDR3 nucleotides are TGTGCCAGCAGTGAATCTAACACAGGTAACACTGAAGCTTTCTTT. Its translation is CASSESNTGNTEAFF.

This chain joins TRBV28 and TRBJ2-6, with 12 bases matching TRBD2. Germline CDR1 and CDR2: MDHEN and SYDVKM. The CDR3 loop spans 19 amino acids. V trimming: 5 bases; J trimming: 0 bases; junction bases outside the gene matches: 8. The CDR3 DNA follows: TGTGCCAGCAGTATCCCGGGACTAGCGGGCGGCTCTGGGGCCAACGTCCTGACTTTC. As protein: CASSIPGLAGGSGANVLTF.

This clone was observed a few times. Written as DNA, the CDR3 is TGTGCCAGCAGCTTATCGGACAGAGTGGTAGATACGCAGTATTTT. Encoded protein: CASSLSDRVVDTQYF. The rearrangement uses TRBV11-1 and TRBJ2-3; perhaps TRBD1 as D (6 bases). Germline loops: CDR1 SGHAT, CDR2 FQDESV (reference sequence). Trimming stripped 2 bases from V and 5 bases from J, with 14 bases between. The CDR3 is 15 amino acids.

V usage is TRBV5-1 and J usage is TRBJ2-1; tentatively, D is TRBD2 (5 bases). Germline CDR1 SGHRS, CDR2 YFSETQ. This CDR3 has 14 amino acids. Trimming left V 4 bases short and J 3 bases short, with 11 bases between. CDR3 loop: CASSERLSYNEQFF. The CDR3 DNA sequence: TGCGCCAGCAGCGAAAGACTAAGCTACAATGAGCAGTTCTTC. Full variable domain (rest looked up from reference TRBV5-1 and TRBJ2-1): KAGVTQTPRYLIKTRGQQVTLSCSPISGHRSVSWYQQTPGQGLQFLFEYFSETQRNKGNFPGRFSGRQFSNSRSEMNVSTLELGDSALYLCASSERLSYNEQFFGPGTRLTVL.

The V gene is TRBV9, the J gene TRBJ1-2; 7 bases fit TRBD1. This CDR3 contains 18 residues. J was trimmed by 8 bases and V by 3 bases; bases with no gene match: 22. Germline CDR1 reads SGDLS; CDR2 reads YYNGEE. CDR3 residues: CASSGYGTVTLSPQGYTF. The DNA of the CDR3 is TGTGCCAGCAGCGGTTACGGGACAGTCACTCTCTCCCCCCAAGGCTACACCTTC.

The V gene is TRBV5-4, the J gene TRBJ2-2; TRBD1 matches 7 bases. CDR1 SGHNT and CDR2 YYREEE come from the germline V gene (reference sequence). The CDR3 runs 16 residues. The V gene end was trimmed by 4 bases and the J gene end by 0 bases; junction bases not matched to a gene: 6. The CDR3 region has the DNA TGTGCCAGCAGCGTGTACAGGGGCGCGAACACCGGGGAGCTGTTTTTT. It translates to CASSVYRGANTGELFF.

This clone came up a few times. This chain uses TRBV27 with TRBJ2-7; TRBD1 aligns across 7 bases. Germline V gene lookup returns CDR1 MNHEY and CDR2 SMNVEV (reference sequence). V was clipped by 8 bases and J by 2 bases; unmatched bases: 15. The CDR3 covers 16 residues. CDR3 sequence reads: CASYSLGTANPYEQYF. CDR3 nucleotides: TGTGCCAGCTACTCCCTCGGGACAGCAAACCCCTACGAGCAGTACTTC.

The chain couples TRBV2 to TRBJ1-2; D is uncertain. The CDR3 length is 13 residues. Germline V CDR1 and CDR2: SNHLY, FYNNEI. Trimming cost V 4 bases and J 8 bases, with 14 bases left between them. The CDR3 DNA reads as TGTGCCAGCAGTGTACGGGAGGGCGGGGGCTACACCTTC. Its protein is CASSVREGGGYTF.